This T cell receptor (beta chain) originates from a study of T cells in Graves' hyperthyroidism and ophthalmopathy (dated by TCRdb to 2018 to 2020). Study-level background: Peripheral blood samples were taken at initial diagnosis, before any treatment was given. Following sampling, methimazole starting at 30 mg daily was given to hyperthyroidism patients, and high-dose intravenous methylprednisolone was given to ophthalmopathy patients. Prospective prediction of ophthalmopathy was tested in an independent validation cohort consisting of 18 hyperthyroidism patients and more than 15 patients who later progressed to ophthalmopathy. The 80 to 100 discovery patients were randomly divided into training and test sets at a 7:3 ratio. Thyroid tissue and blood T-cell repertoires from six Graves' hyperthyroidism patients were also compared in the study. The paper reports TCR Vbeta CDR3 sequencing of some 140 peripheral blood samples: under 45 ophthalmopathy, roughly 74 hyperthyroidism and around 17 progressor patients. TCR V-J signatures able to tell the groups apart were searched for in a discovery cohort of around 95 patients, of whom 40 to 45 had Graves' ophthalmopathy and 55 to 60 had stable Graves' hyperthyroidism.

This clonotype was seen repeatedly, ten times or more. Its antigen is unknown. The input lacks base qualities; no much larger clone sits a single base away. General findings and caveats noted by the study authors: Sample size was not statistically predetermined, and investigators were not blinded to group allocation. Most expanded thyroid clonotypes (frequency above 0.001) were also found in blood, which suggests that blood repertoires may mirror thyroid immune responses. During validation, the model predicted progression to ophthalmopathy a median of around 7 months ahead of onset, with more than 60% sensitivity and roughly 72% specificity. Ophthalmopathy was separated from stable hyperthyroidism by a 13 V-J signature model, with around 90% sensitivity and roughly 81% specificity obtained in cross-validation and 80%/75% obtained in testing.

Stable Graves' hyperthyroidism was defined as the absence of progression to ophthalmopathy over 18 months of follow-up. The hyperthyroidism patients were between 18 and 65 years old and newly diagnosed, with a disease duration of less than 2 months. Patients with uncontrolled infections, other autoimmune diseases, pregnancy or lactation were excluded. Diagnoses were established on the basis of clinical symptoms, serum thyroxine and TRAb, thyroid ultrasound, and orbital computed tomography. PBMCs were isolated from approximately 10 ml of fresh peripheral blood by Ficoll-Paque density gradient centrifugation. Total RNA was extracted using Trizol reagent, and RNA quality was assessed on an Agilent 2100 Bioanalyzer. TCR beta CDR3 regions were amplified from RNA transcripts. A first-round RT-PCR of the TCR CDR3 used the HTBI primer set with the Qiagen OneStep RT-PCR kit. A second multiplex PCR round built the libraries, followed by size selection and purification. Sequencing of the libraries was done on an Illumina HiSeq2000 using paired-end 100 bp reads. Per the source publication's procedure: SOAPnuke was used to process the raw data, removing reads that contained adapters or uncalled bases, had a mean Phred below 15, or lacked an exact match to the constant primer or identifier. High-quality paired reads were merged using COPE v1.2.5, and each unique nucleotide sequence was defined as a clonotype. MiTCR v1.1 was used to align clonotypes to the IMGT TRBV, TRBD and TRBJ reference segments. Only V-J combinations with frequency above 0.0001, covering approximately 99% of repertoires, were analysed. The TCS score was defined as F50 (clonal expansion) divided by E x V (chaos), with BLOSUM62-based TCRdist calculated between CDR3 peptides within each V-J. Welch's t-statistics and random forest reduced 450 to 600 V-J features to 13, which were used in a naive Bayes classifier (R e1071). In-frame beta chains were kept once TCRdb had trimmed the public reads at Q25 with fastp and called clones with MiXCR. Every entry covers one CDR3 protein and lists the most common genes and DNA from its rows. The V and J calls, along with clone size, are taken from TCRdb and not from the paper's own processing. Recorded for this sample are around 600,000 distinct CDR3 sequences; around 16% of them occurred a single time. Roughly 6.6% of the sample comes from the top ten.

Measured from the cysteine to the phenylalanine, the CDR3 is 13 residues long. The entry retains the CDR3 DNA only, 39 bases that are in frame from base 1. The germline V gene supplies CDR1 MNHNS and CDR2 SASEGT. V is pared back by 6 bases and J by 3 bases, with 9 bases lying between the germline termini. The receptor was derived from a woman aged 25-40 years with Graves' hyperthyroidism. Here the chain combines TRBV6-1 and TRBJ2-1; TRBD1 might be the D gene, on 6 matching bases. The specimen sequenced was blood. The CDR3 amino acid sequence is: CASSTGFYNEQFF. The nucleotide sequence reads TGTGCCAGCAGCACAGGGTTCTACAATGAGCAGTTCTTC.